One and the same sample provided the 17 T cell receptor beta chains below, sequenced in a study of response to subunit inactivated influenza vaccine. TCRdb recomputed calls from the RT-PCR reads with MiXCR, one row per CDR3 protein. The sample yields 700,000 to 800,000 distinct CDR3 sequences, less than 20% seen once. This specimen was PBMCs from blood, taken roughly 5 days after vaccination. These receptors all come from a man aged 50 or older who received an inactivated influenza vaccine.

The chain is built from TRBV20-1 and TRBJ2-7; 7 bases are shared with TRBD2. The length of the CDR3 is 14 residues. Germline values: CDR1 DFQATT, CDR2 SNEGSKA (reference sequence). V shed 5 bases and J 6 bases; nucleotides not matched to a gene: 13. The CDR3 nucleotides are TGCAGTGCTCCTAGGACTAGTTCGTCAGGCGAGCAGTACTTC. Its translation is CSAPRTSSSGEQYF.

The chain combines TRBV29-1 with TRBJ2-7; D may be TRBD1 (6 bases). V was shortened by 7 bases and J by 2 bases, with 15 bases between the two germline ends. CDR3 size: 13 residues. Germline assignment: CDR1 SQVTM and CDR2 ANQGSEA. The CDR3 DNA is TGCAGCGCCCAGACAGGCCCGGCCTACGAGCAGTACTTC. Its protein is CSAQTGPAYEQYF.

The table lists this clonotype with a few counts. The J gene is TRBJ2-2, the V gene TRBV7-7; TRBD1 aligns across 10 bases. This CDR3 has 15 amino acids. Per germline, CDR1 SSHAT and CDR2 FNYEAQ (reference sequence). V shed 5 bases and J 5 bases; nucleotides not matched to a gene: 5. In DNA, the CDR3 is TGTGCCAGCAGCGCCGACAGGGGGCAAACCGGGGAGCTGTTTTTT. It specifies CASSADRGQTGELFF.

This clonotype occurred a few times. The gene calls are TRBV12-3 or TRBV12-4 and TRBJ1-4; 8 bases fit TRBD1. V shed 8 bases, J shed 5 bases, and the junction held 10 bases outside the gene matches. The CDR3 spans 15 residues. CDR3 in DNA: TGTGCCAGCGGTCCATACGGGACAGGAAATGAAAAACTGTTTTTT. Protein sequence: CASGPYGTGNEKLFF.

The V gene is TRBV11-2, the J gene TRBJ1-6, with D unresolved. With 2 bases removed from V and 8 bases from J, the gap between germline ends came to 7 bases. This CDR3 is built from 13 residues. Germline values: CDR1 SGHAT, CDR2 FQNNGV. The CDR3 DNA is TGTGCCAGCAGCTTAAATTCAGATTCACCCCTCCACTTT. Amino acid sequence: CASSLNSDSPLHF. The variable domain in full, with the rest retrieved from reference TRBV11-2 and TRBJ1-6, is EAGVAQSPRYKIIEKRQSVAFWCNPISGHATLYWYQQILGQGPKLLIQFQNNGVVDDSQLPKDRFSAERLKGVDSTLKIQPAKLEDSAVYLCASSLNSDSPLHFGNGTRLTVT.

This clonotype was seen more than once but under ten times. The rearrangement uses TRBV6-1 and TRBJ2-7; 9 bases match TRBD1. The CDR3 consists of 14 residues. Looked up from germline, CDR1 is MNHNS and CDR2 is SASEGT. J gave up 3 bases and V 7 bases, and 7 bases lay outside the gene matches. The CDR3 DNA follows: TGTGCCAGCATGAGGGACAGGGTCAACTACGAGCAGTACTTC. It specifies CASMRDRVNYEQYF.

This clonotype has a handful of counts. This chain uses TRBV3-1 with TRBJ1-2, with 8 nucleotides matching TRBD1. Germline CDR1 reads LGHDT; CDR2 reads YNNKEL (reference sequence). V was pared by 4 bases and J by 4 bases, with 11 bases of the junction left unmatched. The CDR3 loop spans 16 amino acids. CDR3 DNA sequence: TGTGCCAGCAGCCGACACGACAGGGGCCGAATCTATGGCTACACCTTC. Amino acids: CASSRHDRGRIYGYTF.

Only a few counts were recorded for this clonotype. CDR3 nucleotides: TGCGCCAGCAGCCTGGGGACAGGGCCAAATTCACCCCTCCACTTT. Protein: CASSLGTGPNSPLHF. The rearrangement uses TRBV5-1 and TRBJ1-6, with TRBD1 identical over 9 bases. Trimming removed 4 bases from V and 7 bases from J; junction bases left unmatched: 6. Germline V gene lookup returns CDR1 SGHRS and CDR2 YFSETQ. This CDR3 comprises 15 residues.

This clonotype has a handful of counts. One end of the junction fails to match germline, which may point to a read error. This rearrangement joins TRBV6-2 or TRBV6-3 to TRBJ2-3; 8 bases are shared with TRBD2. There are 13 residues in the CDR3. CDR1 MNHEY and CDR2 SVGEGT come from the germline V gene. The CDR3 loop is CASSLPGGTPRDF. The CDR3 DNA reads TGTGCCAGCAGCCTCCCGGGGGGGACCCCCCGGGATTTT.

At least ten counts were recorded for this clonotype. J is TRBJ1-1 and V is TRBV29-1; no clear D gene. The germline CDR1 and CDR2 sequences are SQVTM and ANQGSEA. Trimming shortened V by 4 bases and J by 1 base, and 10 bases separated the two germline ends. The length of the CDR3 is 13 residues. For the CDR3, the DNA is TGCAGCGTTGCTGAGGCACCGAACACTGAAGCTTTCTTT. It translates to CSVAEAPNTEAFF.

DNA for the CDR3: TGTGCCACCAGTGATCCAAGGACTAGCACAGATACGCAGTATTTT. It yields the protein CATSDPRTSTDTQYF. This sequence joins TRBV24-1 and TRBJ2-3, with D possibly TRBD2 on 5 matching bases. CDR1 KGHDR and CDR2 SFDVKD come from the germline V gene. Trimming removed 3 bases at V and 0 bases at J, with 9 bases between. The CDR3 sequence is 15 residues long.

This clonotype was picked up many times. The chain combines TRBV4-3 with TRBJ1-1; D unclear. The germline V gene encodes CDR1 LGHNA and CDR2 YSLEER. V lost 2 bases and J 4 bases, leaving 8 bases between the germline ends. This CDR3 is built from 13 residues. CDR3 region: CASSQSRVTEAFF. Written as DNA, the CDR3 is TGCGCCAGCAGCCAAAGTAGGGTCACTGAAGCTTTCTTT.

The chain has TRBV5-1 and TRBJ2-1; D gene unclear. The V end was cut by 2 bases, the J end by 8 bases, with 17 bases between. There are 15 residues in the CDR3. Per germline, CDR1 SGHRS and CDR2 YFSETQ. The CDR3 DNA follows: TGCGCCAGCAGCTTTCACATCTTTAGCAGCGATGAGCAGTTCTTC. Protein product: CASSFHIFSSDEQFF.

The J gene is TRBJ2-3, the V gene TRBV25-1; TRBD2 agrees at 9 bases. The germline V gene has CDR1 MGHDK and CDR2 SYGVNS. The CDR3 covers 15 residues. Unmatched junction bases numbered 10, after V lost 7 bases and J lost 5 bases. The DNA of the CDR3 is TGTGCCAGCACCTTTAGCGGGAGTTCGGGAGATACGCAGTATTTT. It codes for CASTFSGSSGDTQYF. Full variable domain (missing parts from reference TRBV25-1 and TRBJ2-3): EADIYQTPRYLVIGTGKKITLECSQTMGHDKMYWYQQDPGMELHLIHYSYGVNSTEKGDLSSESTVSRIRTEHFPLTLESARPSHTSQYLCASTFSGSSGDTQYFGPGTRLTVL.

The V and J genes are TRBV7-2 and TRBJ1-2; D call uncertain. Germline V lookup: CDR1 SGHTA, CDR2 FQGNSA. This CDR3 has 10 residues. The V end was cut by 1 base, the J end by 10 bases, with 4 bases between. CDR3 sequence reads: CASSLGDYTF. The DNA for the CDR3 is TGTGCCAGCAGCTTAGGGGACTACACCTTC.

The CDR3 DNA reads as TGTGCCAGCAGCGGGGGCGGGACCCCCTACAATGAGCAGTTCTTC. Protein product: CASSGGGTPYNEQFF. The V call is TRBV5-6, the J call TRBJ2-1, with D perhaps assigned TRBD1 or TRBD2 (6 bases each). V lost 4 bases and J 2 bases, leaving 13 bases between the germline ends. The germline V gene encodes CDR1 SGHDT and CDR2 YYEEEE. The length of the CDR3 is 15 residues.

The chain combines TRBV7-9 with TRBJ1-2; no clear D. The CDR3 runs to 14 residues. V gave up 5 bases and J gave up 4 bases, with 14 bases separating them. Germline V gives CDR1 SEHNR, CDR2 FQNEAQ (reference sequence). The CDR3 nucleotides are TGTGCCAGCAGCACAGCACAGAGGGTCTATGGCTACACCTTC. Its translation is CASSTAQRVYGYTF.